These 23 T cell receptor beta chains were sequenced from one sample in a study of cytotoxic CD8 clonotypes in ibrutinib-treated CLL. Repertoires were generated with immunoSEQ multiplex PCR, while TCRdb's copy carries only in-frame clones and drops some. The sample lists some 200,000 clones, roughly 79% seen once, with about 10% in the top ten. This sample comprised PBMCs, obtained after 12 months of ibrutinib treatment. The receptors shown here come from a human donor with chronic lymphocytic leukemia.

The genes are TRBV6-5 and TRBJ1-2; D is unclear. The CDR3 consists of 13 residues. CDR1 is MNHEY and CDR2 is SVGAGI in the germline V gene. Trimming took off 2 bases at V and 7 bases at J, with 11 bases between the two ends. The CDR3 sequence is CASSYIVAFGYTF. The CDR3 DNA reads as TGTGCCAGCAGTTACATCGTAGCTTTTGGCTACACCTTC.

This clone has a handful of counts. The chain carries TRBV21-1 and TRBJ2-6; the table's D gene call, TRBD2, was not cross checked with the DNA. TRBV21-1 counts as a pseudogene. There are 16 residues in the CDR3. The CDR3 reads CASIHLYSFGANVLTF. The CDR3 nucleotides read TGTGCCAGCATCCATCTCTACTCATTCGGGGCCAACGTCCTGACTTTC.

The chain's CDR3 is CASSTTSRTRDEQFF. The CDR3, as DNA: TGTGCCAGCAGTACGACTAGCAGGACCCGGGATGAGCAGTTCTTC. The chain combines TRBV2 with TRBJ2-1; 7 nucleotides align to TRBD2. The germline V gene has CDR1 SNHLY and CDR2 FYNNEI. This CDR3 is built from 15 residues. The V segment lost 5 bases and the J segment 8 bases; nucleotides outside the gene matches: 12.

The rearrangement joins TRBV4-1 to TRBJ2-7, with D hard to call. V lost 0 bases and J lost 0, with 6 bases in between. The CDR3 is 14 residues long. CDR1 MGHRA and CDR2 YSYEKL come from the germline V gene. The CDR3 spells CASSQDVASYEQYF. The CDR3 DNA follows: TGCGCCAGCAGCCAAGATGTGGCCTCCTACGAGCAGTACTTC.

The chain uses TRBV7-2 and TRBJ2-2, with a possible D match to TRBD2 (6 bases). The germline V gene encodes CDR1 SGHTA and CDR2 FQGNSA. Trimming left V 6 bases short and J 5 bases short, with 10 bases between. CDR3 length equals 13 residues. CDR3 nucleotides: TGTGCCAGCAGGCCGACTAGTACCGGGGAGCTGTTTTTT. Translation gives CASRPTSTGELFF.

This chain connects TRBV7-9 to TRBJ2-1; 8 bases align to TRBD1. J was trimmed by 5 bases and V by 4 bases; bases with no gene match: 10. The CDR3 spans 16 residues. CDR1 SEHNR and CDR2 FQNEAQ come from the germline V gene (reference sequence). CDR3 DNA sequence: TGTGCCAGCAGCTCTAAAGCGACAGGGGAGGACAATGAGCAGTTCTTC. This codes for CASSSKATGEDNEQFF.

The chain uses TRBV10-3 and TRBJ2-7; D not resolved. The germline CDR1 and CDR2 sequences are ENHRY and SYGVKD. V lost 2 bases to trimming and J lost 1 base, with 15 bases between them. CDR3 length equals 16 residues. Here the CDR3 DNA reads TGTGCCATCAGTGAGGAAGGGTCCGGGTTTTCCTACGAGCAGTACTTC. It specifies CAISEEGSGFSYEQYF.

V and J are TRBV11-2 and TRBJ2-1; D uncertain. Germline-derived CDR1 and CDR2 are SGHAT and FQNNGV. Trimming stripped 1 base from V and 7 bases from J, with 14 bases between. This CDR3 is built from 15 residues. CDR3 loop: CASSLVLVIWNEQFF. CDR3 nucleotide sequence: TGTGCCAGCAGCTTAGTCCTAGTGATTTGGAATGAGCAGTTCTTC.

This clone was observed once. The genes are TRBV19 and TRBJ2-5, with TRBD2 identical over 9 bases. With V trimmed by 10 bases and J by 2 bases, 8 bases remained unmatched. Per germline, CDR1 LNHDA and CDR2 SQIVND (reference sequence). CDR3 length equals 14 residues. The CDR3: CATKLAGVQETQYF. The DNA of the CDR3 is TGTGCCACCAAACTAGCGGGCGTACAAGAGACCCAGTACTTC.

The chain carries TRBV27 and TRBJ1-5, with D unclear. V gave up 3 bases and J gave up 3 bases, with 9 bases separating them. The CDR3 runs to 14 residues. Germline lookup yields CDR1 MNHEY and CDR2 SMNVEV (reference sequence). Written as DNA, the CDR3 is TGTGCCAGCAGTTTGATGGGGTTCAATCAGCCCCAGCATTTT. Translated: CASSLMGFNQPQHF.

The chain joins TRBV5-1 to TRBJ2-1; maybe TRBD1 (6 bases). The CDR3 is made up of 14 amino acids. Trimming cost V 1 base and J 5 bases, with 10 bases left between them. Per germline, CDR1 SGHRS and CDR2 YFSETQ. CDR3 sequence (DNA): TGCGCCAGCAGCTTGTTGACAGGCAACAATGAGCAGTTCTTC. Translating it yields CASSLLTGNNEQFF.

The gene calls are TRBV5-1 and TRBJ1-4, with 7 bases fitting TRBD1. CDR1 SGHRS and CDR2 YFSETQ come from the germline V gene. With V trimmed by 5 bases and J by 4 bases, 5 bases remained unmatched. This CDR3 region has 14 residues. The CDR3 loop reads CASRQGGYNEKLFF. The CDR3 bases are TGCGCCAGCAGACAAGGGGGCTATAATGAAAAACTGTTTTTT. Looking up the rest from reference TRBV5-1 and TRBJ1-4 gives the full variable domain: KAGVTQTPRYLIKTRGQQVTLSCSPISGHRSVSWYQQTPGQGLQFLFEYFSETQRNKGNFPGRFSGRQFSNSRSEMNVSTLELGDSALYLCASRQGGYNEKLFFGSGTQLSVL.

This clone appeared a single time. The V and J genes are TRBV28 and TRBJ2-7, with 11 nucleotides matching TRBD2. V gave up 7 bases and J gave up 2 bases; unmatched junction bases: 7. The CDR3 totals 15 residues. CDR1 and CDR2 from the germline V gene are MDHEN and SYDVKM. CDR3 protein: CASTDLTSGAYEQYF. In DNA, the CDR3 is TGTGCCAGCACCGATCTGACTAGCGGGGCCTACGAGCAGTACTTC.

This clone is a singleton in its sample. The CDR3 spells CASSLWAGGNTIYF. CDR3 nucleotide sequence: TGTGCCAGCAGCTTGTGGGCAGGGGGAAACACCATATATTTT. The J gene is TRBJ1-3, the V gene TRBV5-4, with D tentatively TRBD1 (5 bases). The ends were cut back, 1 base at V and 4 bases at J, with 9 bases in the middle. Germline V CDR1 and CDR2: SGHNT, YYREEE (reference sequence). The length of the CDR3 is 14 residues.

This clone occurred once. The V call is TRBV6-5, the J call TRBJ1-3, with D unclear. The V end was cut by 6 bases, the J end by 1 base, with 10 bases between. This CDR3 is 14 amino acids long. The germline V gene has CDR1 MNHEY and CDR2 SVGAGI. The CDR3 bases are TGTGCCAGCAGGCGAGATACTTCTGGAAACACCATATATTTT. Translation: CASRRDTSGNTIYF.

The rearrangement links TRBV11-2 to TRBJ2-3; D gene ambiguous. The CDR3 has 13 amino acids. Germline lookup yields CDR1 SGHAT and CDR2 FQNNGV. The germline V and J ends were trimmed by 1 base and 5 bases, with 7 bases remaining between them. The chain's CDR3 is CASSLGTRDTQYF. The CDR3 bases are TGTGCCAGCAGCTTAGGCACGAGAGATACGCAGTATTTT.

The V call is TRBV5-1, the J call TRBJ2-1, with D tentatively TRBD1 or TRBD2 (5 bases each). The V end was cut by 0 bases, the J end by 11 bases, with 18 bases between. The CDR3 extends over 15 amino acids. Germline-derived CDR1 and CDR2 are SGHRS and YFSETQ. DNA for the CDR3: TGCGCCAGCAGCTTGGACGTGGGGGTGGCGGCCCAGCAGTTCTTC. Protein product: CASSLDVGVAAQQFF.

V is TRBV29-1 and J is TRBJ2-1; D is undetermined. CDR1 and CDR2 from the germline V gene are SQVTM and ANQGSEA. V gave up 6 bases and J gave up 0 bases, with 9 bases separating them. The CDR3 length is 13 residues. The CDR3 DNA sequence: TGCAGCGTCGGGCAGAGCTCCTACAATGAGCAGTTCTTC. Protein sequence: CSVGQSSYNEQFF.

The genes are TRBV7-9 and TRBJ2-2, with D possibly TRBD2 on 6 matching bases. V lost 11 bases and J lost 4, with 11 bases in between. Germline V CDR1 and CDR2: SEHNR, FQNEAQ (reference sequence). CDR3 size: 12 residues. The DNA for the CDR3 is TGTGCCGGGAGGCGGGTCACCGGGGAGCTGTTTTTT. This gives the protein CAGRRVTGELFF.

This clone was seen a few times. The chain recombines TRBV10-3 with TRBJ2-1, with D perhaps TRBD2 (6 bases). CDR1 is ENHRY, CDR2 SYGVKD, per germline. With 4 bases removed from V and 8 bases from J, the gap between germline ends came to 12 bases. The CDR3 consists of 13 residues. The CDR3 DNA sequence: TGTGCCATCAGTGGCGGGGACTGGGATGAGCAGTTCTTC. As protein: CAISGGDWDEQFF.

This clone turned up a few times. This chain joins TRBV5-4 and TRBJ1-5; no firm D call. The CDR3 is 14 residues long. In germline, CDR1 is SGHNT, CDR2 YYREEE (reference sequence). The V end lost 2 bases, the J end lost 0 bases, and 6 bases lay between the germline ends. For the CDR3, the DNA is TGTGCCAGCAGCTTACAGAATAGCAATCAGCCCCAGCATTTT. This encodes CASSLQNSNQPQHF.

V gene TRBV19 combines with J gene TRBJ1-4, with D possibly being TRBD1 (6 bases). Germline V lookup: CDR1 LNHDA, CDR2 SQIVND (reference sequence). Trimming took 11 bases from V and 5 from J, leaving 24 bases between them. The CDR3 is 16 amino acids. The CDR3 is CAVRGGPNAPNEKLFF. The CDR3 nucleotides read TGTGCCGTTCGGGGGGGGCCTAATGCGCCGAATGAAAAACTGTTTTTT. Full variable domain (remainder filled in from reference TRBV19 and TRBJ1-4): DGGITQSPKYLFRKEGQNVTLSCEQNLNHDAMYWYRQDPGQGLRLIYYSQIVNDFQKGDIAEGYSVSREKKESFPLTVTSAQKNPTAFYLCAVRGGPNAPNEKLFFGSGTQLSVL.

Here the CDR3 DNA reads TGTGCCAGCAGAACCCTGCGCGAGGGTGAGCAGTACTTC. It yields the protein CASRTLREGEQYF. The genes are TRBV6-5 and TRBJ2-7; maybe TRBD2 (5 bases). Per germline, CDR1 MNHEY and CDR2 SVGAGI. V was pared by 6 bases and J by 7 bases, with 16 bases between. The CDR3 spans 13 residues.